This T cell receptor beta chain was profiled in a study of T cell responses to AZD1222 COVID-19 vaccine. Looking at the study overall: Recipients boosted at about 4 weeks or about 12 weeks are pooled. Study-wide results and limits: Spike-specific TCR breadth and depth went up after people got two AZD1222 doses. Just a handful of AZD1222 recipients were seropositive at baseline. Researchers took repertoire samples only after the peak T cell response had come.

V shed 2 bases and J shed 1 base, with 17 bases lying between them. The CDR3 is 17 residues long. Germline CDR1 and CDR2: MDHEN and SYDVKM. Details on this clone: Its antigen is not identified.

The repertoire was sequenced with immunoSEQ multiplex PCR; TCRdb's copy has only in-frame clones and lacks some. This table has around 130,000 clones, about 94% appearing once. The receptor comes from an adult in good health. The chain uses TRBV28 and TRBJ2-5; the D gene is possibly TRBD1 (6 bases). The sample here was peripheral blood, taken on day 0 of AZD1222 vaccination. The CDR3 region has the DNA TGTGCCAGCAGTTTAACTTCCCAAGGGGGTTTCCAAGAGACCCAGTACTTC. It specifies CASSLTSQGGFQETQYF. Full variable domain (outside the CDR3, taken from reference TRBV28 and TRBJ2-5): DVKVTQSSRYLVKRTGEKVFLECVQDMDHENMFWYRQDPGLGLRLIYFSYDVKMKEKGDIPEGYSVSREKKERFSLILESASTNQTSMYLCASSLTSQGGFQETQYFGPGTRLLVL.